Listed below are T cell receptor beta chains from one sample, sequenced in a study of technical replicates of blood from a few donors. Method: immunoSEQ multiplex PCR; TCRdb's copy keeps in-frame clones and lacks some. The repertoire consists of roughly 85,000 clones, with roughly 94% occurring once and the leading ten covering over 0.25%. Sequencing was done on a sample of T cells isolated from PBMCs. The receptors were gathered from a human donor in good health. CDR3s include the opening cysteine and the closing phenylalanine or tryptophan. Each record gives: J gene, V gene, D gene, CDR3 protein, CDR3 DNA. A D gene is named only where the DNA matches it firmly.

TRBJ1-3	TRBV29-1	TRBD1	CSVEVRIRAGGTGGPNTIYF	TGCAGCGTTGAAGTTCGTATTAGAGCCGGTGGGACAGGGGGCCCAAACACCATATATTTT
TRBJ1-1	TRBV30	TRBD1	CAWSMLGTGNTEAFF	TGTGCCTGGAGTATGCTCGGGACAGGGAACACTGAAGCTTTCTTT
TRBJ2-1	TRBV14	TRBD2	CASSRAGRDEQFF	TGTGCCAGCAGCCGAGCGGGAAGGGATGAGCAGTTCTTC
TRBJ2-7	TRBV2	-	CASIPPTSNEQYF	TGTGCCAGCATACCCCCCACTAGCAACGAGCAGTACTTC
TRBJ1-4	TRBV7-9	-	CASRRTTNEKLFF	TGTGCCAGCCGGCGGACAACTAATGAAAAACTGTTTTTT
TRBJ1-1	TRBV7-9	-	CASQQQENTEAFF	TGTGCCAGCCAACAACAGGAGAACACTGAAGCTTTCTTT
TRBJ1-5	TRBV28	TRBD1	CASSNLQGAEGQPQHF	TGTGCCAGCAGTAACTTGCAGGGGGCCGAGGGTCAGCCCCAGCATTTT
TRBJ2-7	TRBV11-3	-	CASEGRGREQYF	TGTGCCAGCGAGGGCAGGGGACGCGAGCAGTACTTC
TRBJ1-1	TRBV6-1	-	CASAVRVGTAEAFF	TGTGCCAGCGCGGTCAGGGTGGGGACTGCTGAAGCTTTCTTT
TRBJ1-2	TRBV5-1	TRBD1	CASSPGQGGSYGYTF	TGCGCCAGCAGCCCCGGACAGGGAGGATCTTATGGCTACACCTTC
TRBJ2-1	TRBV28	-	CASSSGRVEQFF	TGTGCCAGCTCCAGCGGACGGGTTGAGCAGTTCTTC
TRBJ1-2	TRBV6-5	TRBD1	CASSYLGTESNYGYTF	TGTGCCAGCAGTTACCTGGGGACAGAGTCAAACTATGGCTACACCTTC
TRBJ2-1	TRBV19	TRBD2	CASSAVTSGGYNEQFF	TGTGCCAGTAGTGCGGTGACTAGCGGGGGATACAATGAGCAGTTCTTC
TRBJ2-5	TRBV19	TRBD2	CASSGTSGAQETQYF	TGTGCCAGTAGTGGTACTAGCGGAGCCCAAGAGACCCAGTACTTC
TRBJ2-1	TRBV11-2	TRBD2	CAVQRGVYNEQFF	TGTGCCGTACAGCGGGGGGTCTACAATGAGCAGTTCTTC
TRBJ1-5	TRBV19	-	CASSITTANQPQHF	TGTGCCAGTAGTATCACGACAGCAAATCAGCCCCAGCATTTT
TRBJ2-7	TRBV27	TRBD1	CASSSPGQALYEQYF	TGTGCCAGCAGCTCACCGGGACAGGCCTTATACGAGCAGTACTTC
TRBJ1-2	TRBV15	TRBD1	CATSRDAPGQGLEGYTF	TGTGCCACCAGCAGAGATGCCCCGGGACAGGGATTGGAAGGCTACACCTTC
TRBJ2-1	TRBV6-5	-	CASGVGTTPPEQFF	TGTGCCAGCGGCGTCGGGACAACCCCACCTGAGCAGTTCTTC
TRBJ1-1	TRBV9	-	CASSVAEGRDSAFF	TGTGCCAGCAGCGTAGCGGAGGGTAGGGATTCAGCTTTCTTT
TRBJ2-1	TRBV4-1	-	CASSPTGLVARIGEQFF	TGCGCCAGCAGCCCTACCGGACTTGTAGCCCGAATTGGTGAGCAGTTCTTC
TRBJ2-1	TRBV23-1	TRBD2	CASSQPQDRAGRLAGVFLSNEQFF	TGCGCCAGCAGTCAACCCCAGGACAGGGCAGGTAGACTAGCGGGAGTTTTTTTGTCCAATGAGCAGTTCTTC
TRBJ2-5	TRBV4-1	TRBD1	CASSQDRGQETQYF	TGCGCCAGCAGCCAAGACAGGGGGCAAGAGACCCAGTACTTC
TRBJ1-1	TRBV30	-	CAWSKQGSLDTEAFF	TGTGCCTGGAGCAAACAGGGCTCCCTGGACACTGAAGCTTTCTTT
TRBJ1-2	TRBV23-1	-	CASSPTVRGYTF	TGCGCCAGCAGCCCGACAGTTCGTGGCTACACCTTC
TRBJ1-3	TRBV5-1	TRBD1	CASSGDREGGNTIYF	TGCGCCAGCAGCGGCGACAGGGAAGGAGGAAACACCATATATTTT
TRBJ2-3	TRBV27	-	CAVGLALDSDTQYF	TGTGCCGTGGGGCTAGCGTTAGACTCAGATACGCAGTATTTT
TRBJ2-2	TRBV10-1	-	CASSESAEAGELFF	TGCGCCAGCAGTGAGTCGGCCGAAGCGGGGGAGCTGTTTTTT
TRBJ2-7	TRBV19	TRBD1	CATTGQGKDYEQYF	TGTGCCACCACGGGACAGGGAAAAGACTACGAGCAGTACTTC
TRBJ2-7	TRBV7-9	-	CASSLRYEQYF	TGTGCCAGCAGCTTGAGATACGAGCAGTACTTC
TRBJ1-1	TRBV2	-	CASSEVSGAEAFF	TGTGCCAGCAGTGAAGTAAGCGGGGCTGAAGCTTTCTTT